Below are 16 T cell receptor beta chains sequenced from a single sample in a study of technical replicates of blood from several donors. The method was immunoSEQ multiplex PCR; TCRdb's version includes in-frame clones alone and lacks a portion of them. The table shows around 100,000 clones, with approximately 95% occurring only once. Sequencing was performed on T cells isolated from PBMCs. These receptors were collected from a human donor in good health.

The genes are TRBV5-4 and TRBJ1-2, with 8 bases identical to TRBD1. Unmatched junction bases numbered 4, after V lost 10 bases and J lost 5 bases. The CDR3 spans 11 residues. CDR1 is SGHNT, CDR2 YYREEE, per germline (reference sequence). DNA of the CDR3: TGTGCCTTCGACAGGGGATATGGCTACACCTTC. Protein sequence: CAFDRGYGYTF.

V is TRBV6-1 and J is TRBJ1-5, with 8 bases that match TRBD1. The V segment lost 2 bases and the J segment 6 bases; nucleotides outside the gene matches: 3. CDR1 MNHNS and CDR2 SASEGT come from the germline V gene. This CDR3 contains 14 residues. CDR3 in DNA: TGTGCCAGCAGTGAAATTGGACAGGGTCAGCCCCAGCATTTT. This codes for CASSEIGQGQPQHF.

The gene calls are TRBV5-4 and TRBJ2-7, with 10 bases fitting TRBD1. Losses at the gene ends were 4 bases for V and 3 bases for J; bases not matched to a gene: 4. Germline V lookup: CDR1 SGHNT, CDR2 YYREEE (reference sequence). The CDR3 extends over 14 amino acids. This chain's CDR3 is CASSPRDRGYEQYF. The DNA for the CDR3 is TGTGCCAGCAGCCCCAGGGACAGGGGCTACGAGCAGTACTTC.

The CDR3 region is CASSLEGHTQYF. DNA for the CDR3: TGTGCCAGCAGCTTAGAGGGGCATACGCAGTATTTT. The chain joins TRBV11-2 to TRBJ2-3, with D maybe TRBD1 (5 bases). The ends were cut back, 0 bases at V and 7 bases at J, with 5 bases in the middle. This CDR3 comprises 12 residues. From germline, CDR1 is SGHAT and CDR2 FQNNGV.

This clone is a singleton in its sample. This chain connects TRBV28 to TRBJ2-7; 9 bases match TRBD1. V was pared by 3 bases and J by 5 bases, with 11 bases of the junction left unmatched. Germline CDR1 reads MDHEN; CDR2 reads SYDVKM. CDR3 size: 16 residues. The DNA of the CDR3 is TGTGCCAGCAGTTTGCCTACCGGGACAGGGCTCCACGAGCAGTACTTC. Amino acids: CASSLPTGTGLHEQYF.

The chain carries TRBV5-4 and TRBJ2-7; 8 positions match TRBD1. Trimming cost V 1 base and J 4 bases; bases outside gene matches: 13. The CDR3 consists of 17 residues. The V gene's germline CDR1 is SGHNT and CDR2 YYREEE (reference sequence). In DNA, the CDR3 is TGTGCCAGCAGCTTGAGGTACTCGGGACAGGCCTCGTACGAGCAGTACTTC. It encodes CASSLRYSGQASYEQYF.

The chain links TRBV5-1 to TRBJ2-7; TRBD1 might be the D (5 bases). The CDR3 extends over 14 amino acids. The germline V gene has CDR1 SGHRS and CDR2 YFSETQ. Trimming took off 0 bases at V and 6 bases at J, with 13 bases between the two ends. The CDR3 sequence is CASSLGVGVREQYF. CDR3 DNA sequence: TGCGCCAGCAGCTTGGGAGTAGGGGTGCGCGAGCAGTACTTC.

The chain employs TRBV28 and TRBJ2-7; D gene ambiguous. This CDR3 is built from 12 residues. V was trimmed by 6 bases and J by 2 bases, leaving 8 bases between them. The germline CDR1 and CDR2 sequences are MDHEN and SYDVKM. CDR3 sequence: CASRSHTYEQYF. The DNA for the CDR3 is TGTGCCAGCAGATCTCACACCTACGAGCAGTACTTC.

This rearrangement joins TRBV29-1 to TRBJ2-7; TRBD2 matches 14 bases. The CDR3 is 16 residues long. Germline V gene sequence: CDR1 SQVTM, CDR2 ANQGSEA. Germline trimming cut 3 bases from V and 0 bases from J; bases unmatched to any gene: 4. CDR3 sequence: CSVEGLAGASSYEQYF. As DNA, the CDR3 is TGCAGCGTTGAGGGACTAGCGGGAGCGTCCTCCTACGAGCAGTACTTC.

In its sample, this clone was seen once. The chain uses TRBV5-1 and TRBJ2-1; the D gene is possibly TRBD2 (6 bases). This CDR3 comprises 14 residues. Trimming shortened V by 1 base and J by 5 bases, and 10 bases separated the two germline ends. Germline loops: CDR1 SGHRS, CDR2 YFSETQ. The CDR3 reads CASSLTGANNEQFF. Here the CDR3 DNA reads TGCGCCAGCAGCTTGACGGGAGCAAACAATGAGCAGTTCTTC.

CDR3 sequence (DNA): TGTGCCAGCAGCCGCGGGGGCAATCAGCCCCAGCATTTT. This translates into CASSRGGNQPQHF. V usage is TRBV7-6 and J usage is TRBJ1-5; D remains ambiguous. The CDR3 spans 13 residues. Trimming took off 5 bases at V and 2 bases at J, with 7 bases between the two ends. From germline, CDR1 is SGHVS and CDR2 FNYEAQ.

J is TRBJ1-1 and V is TRBV28, with D tentatively TRBD1 (6 bases). Germline V lookup: CDR1 MDHEN, CDR2 SYDVKM. This CDR3 has 16 amino acids. Trimming shortened V by 5 bases and J by 3 bases, and 19 bases separated the two germline ends. CDR3 in DNA: TGTGCCAGCAGTCGCTCTCCGGGACAATTAGACACTGAAGCTTTCTTT. Encoded protein: CASSRSPGQLDTEAFF. The entire variable domain, with the rest obtained from reference TRBV28 and TRBJ1-1, is as follows: DVKVTQSSRYLVKRTGEKVFLECVQDMDHENMFWYRQDPGLGLRLIYFSYDVKMKEKGDIPEGYSVSREKKERFSLILESASTNQTSMYLCASSRSPGQLDTEAFFGQGTRLTVV.

The chain combines TRBV4-2 with TRBJ2-7; possible D gene TRBD2, 6 bases. The germline gives CDR1 LGHNA, CDR2 YNFKEQ. The V gene lost 4 bases and the J gene lost 6 bases, with 16 bases spanning the gap. The length of the CDR3 is 14 residues. The CDR3 is CASSPFIGGGEQYF. The CDR3 nucleotides are TGTGCCAGCAGCCCCTTTATTGGGGGAGGCGAGCAGTACTTC.

This chain uses TRBV4-1 with TRBJ1-1; a possible D gene is TRBD1 (6 bases). V lost 4 bases and J lost 1, with 13 bases in between. Germline values: CDR1 MGHRA, CDR2 YSYEKL. The CDR3 is 15 amino acids. The CDR3 coding sequence is TGCGCCAGCAGCCCCGGTAAGGGACAGAACACTGAAGCTTTCTTT. It is translated as CASSPGKGQNTEAFF.

The chain uses TRBV5-5 and TRBJ2-7; tentatively, D is TRBD2 (6 bases). The germline V gene has CDR1 SGHKS and CDR2 YYEKEE (reference sequence). Trimming stripped 4 bases from V and 6 bases from J, with 14 bases between. The CDR3 covers 13 residues. The CDR3 DNA is TGTGCCAGCAGCGTCGGGACTTTCCCCGAGCAGTACTTC. Its translation is CASSVGTFPEQYF. The full variable domain, its missing parts supplied by reference TRBV5-5 and TRBJ2-7, is DAGVTQSPTHLIKTRGQQVTLRCSPISGHKSVSWYQQVLGQGPQFIFQYYEKEERGRGNFPDRFSARQFPNYSSELNVNALLLGDSALYLCASSVGTFPEQYFGPGTRLTVT.

This chain's CDR3 is CASRRGLDNEQFF. In DNA form, the CDR3 reads TGTGCCAGCAGGCGAGGACTGGACAATGAGCAGTTCTTC. J is TRBJ2-1 and V is TRBV6-5; possible D gene TRBD2, 5 bases. V lost 6 bases, J lost 5 bases, and 11 bases lay in between. The V gene's germline CDR1 is MNHEY and CDR2 SVGAGI. The CDR3 extends over 13 amino acids.